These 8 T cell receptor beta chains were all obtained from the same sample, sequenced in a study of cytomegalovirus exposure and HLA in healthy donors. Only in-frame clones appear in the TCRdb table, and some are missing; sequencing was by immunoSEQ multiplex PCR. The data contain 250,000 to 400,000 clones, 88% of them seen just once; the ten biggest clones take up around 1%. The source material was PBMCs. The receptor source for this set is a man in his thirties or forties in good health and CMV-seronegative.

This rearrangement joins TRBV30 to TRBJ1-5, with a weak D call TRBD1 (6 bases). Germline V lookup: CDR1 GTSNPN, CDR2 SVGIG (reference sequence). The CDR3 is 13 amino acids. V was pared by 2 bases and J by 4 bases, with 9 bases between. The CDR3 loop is CAWSQRGNQPQHF. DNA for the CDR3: TGTGCCTGGAGTCAGAGGGGGAATCAGCCCCAGCATTTT.

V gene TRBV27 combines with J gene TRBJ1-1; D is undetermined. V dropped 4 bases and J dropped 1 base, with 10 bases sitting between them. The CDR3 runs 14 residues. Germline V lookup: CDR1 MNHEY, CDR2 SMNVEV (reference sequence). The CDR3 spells CASSSGWSNTEAFF. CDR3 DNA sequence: TGTGCCAGCAGTTCGGGATGGTCGAACACTGAAGCTTTCTTT.

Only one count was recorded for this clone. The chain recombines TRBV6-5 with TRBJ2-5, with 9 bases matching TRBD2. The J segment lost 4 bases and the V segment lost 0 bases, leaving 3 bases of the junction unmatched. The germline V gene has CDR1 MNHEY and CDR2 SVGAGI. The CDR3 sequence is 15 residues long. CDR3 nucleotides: TGTGCCAGCAGTTACTCGGGTAGCGGGGGAGAGACCCAGTACTTC. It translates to CASSYSGSGGETQYF.

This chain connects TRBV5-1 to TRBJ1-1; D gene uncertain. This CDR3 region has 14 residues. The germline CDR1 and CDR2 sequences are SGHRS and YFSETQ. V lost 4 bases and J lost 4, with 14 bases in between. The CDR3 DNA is TGCGCCAGCAGCGCGCCTTCTCCCTCCACTGAAGCTTTCTTT. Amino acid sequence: CASSAPSPSTEAFF.

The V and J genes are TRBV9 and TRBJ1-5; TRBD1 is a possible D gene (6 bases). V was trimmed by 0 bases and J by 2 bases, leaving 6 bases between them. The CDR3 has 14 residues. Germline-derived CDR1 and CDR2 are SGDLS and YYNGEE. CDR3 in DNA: TGTGCCAGCAGCGTAGGACAGGGCAATCAGCCCCAGCATTTT. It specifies CASSVGQGNQPQHF.

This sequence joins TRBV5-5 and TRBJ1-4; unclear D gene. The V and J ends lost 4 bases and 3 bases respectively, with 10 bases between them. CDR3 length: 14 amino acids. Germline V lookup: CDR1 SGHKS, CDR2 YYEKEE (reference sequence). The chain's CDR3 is CASSPGFANEKLFF. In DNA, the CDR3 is TGTGCCAGCAGCCCCGGGTTCGCTAATGAAAAACTGTTTTTT.

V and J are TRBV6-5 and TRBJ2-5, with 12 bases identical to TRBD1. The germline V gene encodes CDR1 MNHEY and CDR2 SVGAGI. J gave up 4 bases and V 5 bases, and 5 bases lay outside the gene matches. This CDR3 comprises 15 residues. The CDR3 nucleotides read TGTGCCAGCAGTGCGGGACAGGGGGCTCGAGAGACCCAGTACTTC. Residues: CASSAGQGARETQYF.

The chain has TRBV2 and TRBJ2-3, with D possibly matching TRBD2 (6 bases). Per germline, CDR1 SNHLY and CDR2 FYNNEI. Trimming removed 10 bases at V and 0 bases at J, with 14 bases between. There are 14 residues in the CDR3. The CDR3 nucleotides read TGTGCCACACGGACCGGGACTAGCACAGATACGCAGTATTTT. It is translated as CATRTGTSTDTQYF.